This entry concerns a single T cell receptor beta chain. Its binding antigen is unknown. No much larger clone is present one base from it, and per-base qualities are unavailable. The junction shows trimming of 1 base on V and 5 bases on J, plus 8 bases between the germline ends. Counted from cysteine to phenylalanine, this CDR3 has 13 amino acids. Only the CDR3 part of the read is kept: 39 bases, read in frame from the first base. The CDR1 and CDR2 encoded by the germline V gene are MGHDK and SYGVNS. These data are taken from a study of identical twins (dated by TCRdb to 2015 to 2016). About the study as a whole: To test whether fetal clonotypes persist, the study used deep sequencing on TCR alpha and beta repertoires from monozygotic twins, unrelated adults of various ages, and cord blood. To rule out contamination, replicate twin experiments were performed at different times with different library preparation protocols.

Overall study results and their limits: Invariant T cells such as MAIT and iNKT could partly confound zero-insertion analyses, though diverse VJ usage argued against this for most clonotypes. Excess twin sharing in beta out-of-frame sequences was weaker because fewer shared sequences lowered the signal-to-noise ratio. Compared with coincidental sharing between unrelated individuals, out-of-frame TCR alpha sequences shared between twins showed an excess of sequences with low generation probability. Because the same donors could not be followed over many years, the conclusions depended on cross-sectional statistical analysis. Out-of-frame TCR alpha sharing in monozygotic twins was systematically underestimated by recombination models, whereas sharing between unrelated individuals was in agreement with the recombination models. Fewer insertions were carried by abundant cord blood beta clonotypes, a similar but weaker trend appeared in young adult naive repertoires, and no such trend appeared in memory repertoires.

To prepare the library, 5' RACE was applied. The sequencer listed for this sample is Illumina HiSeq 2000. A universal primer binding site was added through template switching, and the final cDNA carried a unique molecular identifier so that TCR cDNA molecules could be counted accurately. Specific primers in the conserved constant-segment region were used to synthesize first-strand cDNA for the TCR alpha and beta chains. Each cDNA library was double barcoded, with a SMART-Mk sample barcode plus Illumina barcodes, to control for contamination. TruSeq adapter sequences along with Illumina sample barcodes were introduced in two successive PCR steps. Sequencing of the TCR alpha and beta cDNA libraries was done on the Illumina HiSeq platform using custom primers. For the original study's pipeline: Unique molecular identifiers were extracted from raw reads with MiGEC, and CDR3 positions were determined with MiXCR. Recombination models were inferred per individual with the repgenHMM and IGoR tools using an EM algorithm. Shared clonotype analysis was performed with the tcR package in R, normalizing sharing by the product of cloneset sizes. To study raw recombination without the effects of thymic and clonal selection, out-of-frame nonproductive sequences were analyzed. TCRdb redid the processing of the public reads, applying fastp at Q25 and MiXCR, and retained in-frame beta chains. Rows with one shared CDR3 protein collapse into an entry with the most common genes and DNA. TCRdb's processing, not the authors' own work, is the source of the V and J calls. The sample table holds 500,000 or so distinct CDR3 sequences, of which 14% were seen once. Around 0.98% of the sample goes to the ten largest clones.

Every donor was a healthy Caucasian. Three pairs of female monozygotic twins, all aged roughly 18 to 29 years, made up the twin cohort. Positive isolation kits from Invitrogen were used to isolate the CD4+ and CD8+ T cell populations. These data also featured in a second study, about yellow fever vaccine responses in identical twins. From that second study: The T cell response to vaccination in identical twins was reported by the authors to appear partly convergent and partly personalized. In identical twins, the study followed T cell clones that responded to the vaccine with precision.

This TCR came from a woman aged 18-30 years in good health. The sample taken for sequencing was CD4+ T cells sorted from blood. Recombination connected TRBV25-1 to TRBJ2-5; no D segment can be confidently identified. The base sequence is TGTGCCAGCAGTGAATTTGGGCGGGAGACCCAGTACTTC. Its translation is CASSEFGRETQYF.